This T cell receptor (beta chain) was found in a study of blood T cell repertoires in COVID-19. Study as a whole: Some COVID-19 samples were acute and others convalescent; all came from the United States, Italy and Spain. Sample material is recorded as cDNA or gDNA derived from T cells, B-cell-depleted T cells, or PBMCs.

As originally analysed: From reference gene primer amplification, estimates of nucleated cell counts were derived. Libraries were prepared by immunoSEQ multiplex PCR; TCRdb keeps only in-frame clonotypes and omits some of them. The V and J calls and clone size come from that table; D and trimming were worked out from the DNA. Of about half a million clones in the sample, over 75% were seen once. Germline assignment: CDR1 SGHTA and CDR2 FQGNSA. Trimming cost V 1 base and J 8 bases, with 12 bases left between them. The CDR3 runs to 14 residues. Sequencing input: peripheral blood. This TCR came from a human donor in a cohort sampled during active COVID-19. The V and J genes are TRBV7-2 and TRBJ1-3; no reliable D call. The CDR3 DNA reads TGTGCCAGCAGCTTAGGCCCGACGGGAGACACCATATATTTT. Amino acid sequence: CASSLGPTGDTIYF.